This TCR beta chain emerged from a study of T cells in Graves' hyperthyroidism and ophthalmopathy. With regard to this clonotype: Its antigen is not identified.

Study-wide findings and caveats: Ophthalmopathy onset followed model prediction by a median roughly 6.5 months.

There were TCR beta CDR3 regions amplified from RNA transcripts. The HTBI primer set served for first-round RT-PCR of the TCR CDR3. TCRdb reprocessed the multiplex PCR reads with MiXCR, giving one entry per CDR3 protein. This table has hundreds of thousands of distinct CDR3 sequences, 15% to 18% appearing once. Germline assignment: CDR1 MNHNY and CDR2 SVGAGI (reference sequence). The CDR3 has 13 residues. Trimming took off 5 bases at V and 4 bases at J, with 10 bases between the two ends. This sequence originates from a young woman with Graves' hyperthyroidism. The sequenced sample consisted of blood. The chain carries TRBV6-6 and TRBJ2-3; a possible D gene is TRBD1 (5 bases). The CDR3 reads CASSMDIADTQYF. The CDR3 DNA reads as TGTGCCAGCAGTATGGACATCGCAGATACGCAGTATTTT.